The 21 T cell receptor beta chains listed next were all sequenced from one sample in a study of identical twins. MiXCR, applied by TCRdb to the 5' RACE reads, yields one record per CDR3 protein. Of some 1,600,000 distinct CDR3 sequences detected, roughly 35% appear once; the ten largest clones hold about 0.25%. Input material: cord blood. The receptors were gathered from a newborn girl in good health.

This clonotype showed up just a few times. The chain links TRBV2 to TRBJ2-1; 8 bases are a match to TRBD2. This CDR3 is 17 amino acids long. With V trimmed by 5 bases and J by 6 bases, 15 bases remained unmatched. Germline CDR1 SNHLY, CDR2 FYNNEI. CDR3 nucleotide sequence: TGTGCCAGCAGTCTCTCCATGAATAGCGGGATGAGCAATGAGCAGTTCTTC. Translated: CASSLSMNSGMSNEQFF.

The rearrangement joins TRBV12-3 or TRBV12-4 to TRBJ2-5, with 11 nucleotides matching TRBD2. V lost 5 bases to trimming and J lost 11 bases; unmatched junction nucleotides: 19. This CDR3 has 17 amino acids. The CDR3 sequence: CASSPYSGGASYNEQYF. The CDR3, as DNA: TGTGCCAGCAGTCCCTATAGCGGGGGGGCATCCTACAATGAGCAGTACTTC.

The sample holds a few counts of this clonotype. V usage is TRBV29-1 and J usage is TRBJ1-2; the D gene is possibly TRBD1 (5 bases). V was cut by 2 bases and J by 7 bases, with 14 bases left in between. The CDR3 extends over 13 amino acids. Germline loops: CDR1 SQVTM, CDR2 ANQGSEA. The CDR3 DNA is TGCAGCGTTGAAATTATGGGGCTAGTTGGCTACACCTTC. This translates into CSVEIMGLVGYTF.

The chain combines TRBV13 with TRBJ1-4; 7 bases fit TRBD1. CDR1 is PRHDT, CDR2 FYEKMQ, per germline (reference sequence). There are 15 residues in the CDR3. Trimming took 6 bases from V and 5 from J; bases not matched to a gene: 9. In nucleotides, the CDR3 is TGTGCCAGCAGAAGATCCCGGGACAGCAATGAAAAACTGTTTTTT. Protein product: CASRRSRDSNEKLFF.

This chain joins TRBV24-1 and TRBJ1-5; weak D call: TRBD1 (5 bases). Between the trimmed V and J ends, which lost 4 bases and 0 bases, there was a span of 15 bases. The CDR3 extends over 17 amino acids. Germline loops: CDR1 KGHDR, CDR2 SFDVKD. The CDR3 DNA reads as TGTGCCACCAGTGAGGGAAGGTGGGGCTATAGCAATCAGCCCCAGCATTTT. Translating it yields CATSEGRWGYSNQPQHF.

This clonotype was counted ten times or more. This sequence joins TRBV12-3 or TRBV12-4 and TRBJ2-1, with D perhaps TRBD1 (5 bases). The CDR3 sequence is 14 residues long. V was clipped by 6 bases and J by 4 bases, with 13 bases between them. The CDR3 spells CASSPRTTYNEQFF. DNA of the CDR3: TGTGCCAGCAGCCCAAGGACAACGTACAATGAGCAGTTCTTC.

The rearrangement joins TRBV5-1 to TRBJ1-2; no reliable D call. The CDR3 runs to 14 residues. V lost 4 bases to trimming and J lost 4 bases, with 14 bases between them. Germline V gene data show CDR1 as SGHRS and CDR2 as YFSETQ. The CDR3 sequence: CASSQDRPIYGYTF. CDR3 sequence (DNA): TGCGCCAGCAGCCAGGACCGCCCTATCTATGGCTACACCTTC.

The CDR3 region is CASSHLQGRGNYGYTF. Here the CDR3 DNA reads TGTGCCAGCAGCCACTTACAGGGAAGGGGTAACTATGGCTACACCTTC. V and J are TRBV3-1 and TRBJ1-2; possible D gene TRBD1, 6 bases. CDR1 and CDR2 (germline): LGHDT, YNNKEL (reference sequence). Between the trimmed V and J ends, which lost 3 bases and 1 base, there was a span of 15 bases. This CDR3 spans 16 amino acids.

The chain links TRBV18 to TRBJ2-3; 9 nucleotides agree with TRBD1. V gave up 6 bases and J gave up 5 bases; unmatched junction bases: 9. Germline V gene data show CDR1 as KGHSH and CDR2 as LQKENI. There are 15 residues in the CDR3. This CDR3 is CASSLEQGARDTQYF. The CDR3 region has the DNA TGTGCCAGCTCCCTAGAACAGGGGGCGAGAGATACGCAGTATTTT.

The chain joins TRBV25-1 to TRBJ2-5, with a possible D match to TRBD2 (6 bases). The CDR3 is made up of 15 amino acids. Trimming shortened V by 7 bases and J by 5 bases, and 20 bases separated the two germline ends. Looked up from germline, CDR1 is MGHDK and CDR2 is SYGVNS. CDR3 protein: CASTEVGSGSETQYF. The CDR3 DNA follows: TGTGCCAGCACCGAAGTGGGGAGCGGGTCGGAGACCCAGTACTTC.

The chain combines TRBV28 with TRBJ2-3; no reliable D call. CDR1 is MDHEN and CDR2 is SYDVKM in the germline V gene. The CDR3 runs to 14 residues. V lost 2 bases and J 6 bases, leaving 12 bases between the germline ends. Here the CDR3 reads CASSLKVTPDTQYF. The CDR3, as DNA: TGTGCCAGCAGTTTAAAGGTAACTCCGGATACGCAGTATTTT.

V and J are TRBV28 and TRBJ1-5, with TRBD1 matching 8 bases. V dropped 2 bases and J dropped 0; count of bases not matched to a gene: 12. CDR3 length equals 19 residues. Germline CDR1 reads MDHEN; CDR2 reads SYDVKM. The CDR3 DNA reads TGTGCCAGCAGTTTACTTCGGGGCGACAGGGGATATAGCAATCAGCCCCAGCATTTT. As protein: CASSLLRGDRGYSNQPQHF.

This clonotype was picked up many times. V usage is TRBV29-1 and J usage is TRBJ1-1; 8 bases are a match to TRBD1. Trimming cost V 3 bases and J 0 bases; bases outside gene matches: 0. The CDR3 is made up of 13 amino acids. The germline V gene has CDR1 SQVTM and CDR2 ANQGSEA. CDR3 nucleotide sequence: TGCAGCGTTGACAGGGGGCTGAACACTGAAGCTTTCTTT. Protein: CSVDRGLNTEAFF. Full variable domain (remainder filled in from reference TRBV29-1 and TRBJ1-1): SAVISQKPSRDICQRGTSLTIQCQVDSQVTMMFWYRQQPGQSLTLIATANQGSEATYESGFVIDKFPISRPNLTFSTLTVSNMSPEDSSIYLCSVDRGLNTEAFFGQGTRLTVV.

This clonotype was detected many times. This chain joins TRBV12-3 or TRBV12-4 and TRBJ2-3; 8 bases are a match to TRBD1. V lost 6 bases and J lost 1; bases outside the gene matches: 3. CDR3 size: 14 residues. CDR3 in amino acids: CASRPTGGTDTQYF. The CDR3 DNA follows: TGTGCCAGCAGACCGACAGGGGGCACAGATACGCAGTATTTT.

This sequence joins TRBV5-5 and TRBJ2-1; D is undetermined. Germline-derived CDR1 and CDR2 are SGHKS and YYEKEE (reference sequence). The CDR3 contains 15 residues. The V gene lost 4 bases and the J gene lost 6 bases, with 17 bases spanning the gap. CDR3 residues: CASSRVFDDFNEQFF. In DNA form, the CDR3 reads TGTGCCAGCAGCCGGGTGTTTGACGATTTCAATGAGCAGTTCTTC.

The table lists this clonotype with a count of one. This may be a read error: a much more frequent sequence differs by one nucleotide. V usage is TRBV20-1 and J usage is TRBJ2-5; TRBD1 aligns across 10 bases. This CDR3 has 12 amino acids. In germline, CDR1 is DFQATT, CDR2 SNEGSKA (reference sequence). The J segment lost 4 bases and the V segment lost 5 bases, leaving 1 base of the junction unmatched. The DNA for the CDR3 is TGCAGTGCTTGGACAGGGGGAGAGACCCAGTACTTC. As protein: CSAWTGGETQYF.

This chain joins TRBV29-1 and TRBJ1-1; D unclear. From germline, CDR1 is SQVTM and CDR2 ANQGSEA. The ends were cut back, 4 bases at V and 1 base at J, with 10 bases in the middle. The length of the CDR3 is 13 residues. The CDR3 spells CSVGGGENTEAFF. The CDR3 DNA reads as TGCAGCGTTGGTGGTGGGGAGAACACTGAAGCTTTCTTT.

This clonotype occurred a few times. V gene TRBV7-9 combines with J gene TRBJ2-1, with 10 bases lining up with TRBD2. V shed 2 bases, J shed 4 bases, and the junction held 8 bases outside the gene matches. Germline V gives CDR1 SEHNR, CDR2 FQNEAQ (reference sequence). This CDR3 region has 17 residues. Written as DNA, the CDR3 is TGTGCCAGCAGCTTACCAGCGGGAGGGGCCTCGTACAATGAGCAGTTCTTC. This codes for CASSLPAGGASYNEQFF.

This clonotype was detected only once. The genes are TRBV28 and TRBJ1-2; TRBD1 is a possible D gene (5 bases). Trimming left V 6 bases short and J 2 bases short, with 13 bases between. The CDR3 spans 14 residues. Germline CDR1 reads MDHEN; CDR2 reads SYDVKM. The CDR3 region has the DNA TGTGCCAGCAGGCTTTCCGGGGCAAACTATGGCTACACCTTC. This encodes CASRLSGANYGYTF.

In its sample, this clonotype was seen many times. CDR3 amino acids: CASSLGGAGLYGYTF. The CDR3 DNA sequence: TGTGCCAGCAGTTTAGGGGGCGCAGGGCTCTATGGCTACACCTTC. This chain connects TRBV12-3 or TRBV12-4 to TRBJ1-2, with a possible D match to TRBD1 (5 bases). The V end was cut by 1 base, the J end by 4 bases, with 13 bases between. This CDR3 region has 15 residues.

This clonotype was observed a handful of times. The chain couples TRBV24-1 to TRBJ1-2, with TRBD1 identical over 7 bases. The CDR3 loop spans 16 amino acids. Germline assignment: CDR1 KGHDR and CDR2 SFDVKD. The ends lost 2 bases at V and 4 bases at J; junction bases unmatched: 9. For the CDR3, the DNA is TGTGCCACCAGTGATTCCCGACAGGGATCCAGCTATGGCTACACCTTC. As protein: CATSDSRQGSSYGYTF.